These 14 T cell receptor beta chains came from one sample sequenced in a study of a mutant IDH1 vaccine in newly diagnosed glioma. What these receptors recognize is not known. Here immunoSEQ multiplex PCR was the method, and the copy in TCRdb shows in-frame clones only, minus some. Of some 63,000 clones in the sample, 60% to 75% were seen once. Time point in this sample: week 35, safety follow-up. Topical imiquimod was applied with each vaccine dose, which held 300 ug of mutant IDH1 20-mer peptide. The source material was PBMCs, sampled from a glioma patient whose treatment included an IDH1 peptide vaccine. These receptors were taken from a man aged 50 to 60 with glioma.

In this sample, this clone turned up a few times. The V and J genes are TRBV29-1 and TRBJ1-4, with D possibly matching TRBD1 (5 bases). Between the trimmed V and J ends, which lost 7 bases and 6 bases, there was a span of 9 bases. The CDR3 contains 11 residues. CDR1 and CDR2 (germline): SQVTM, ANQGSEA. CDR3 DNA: TGCAGCGGGGGGAGGGATGAAAAACTGTTTTTT. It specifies CSGGRDEKLFF.

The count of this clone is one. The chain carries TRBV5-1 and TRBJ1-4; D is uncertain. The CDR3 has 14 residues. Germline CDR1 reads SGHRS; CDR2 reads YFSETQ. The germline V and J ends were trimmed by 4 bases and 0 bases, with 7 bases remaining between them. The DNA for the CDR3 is TGCGCCAGCAGCGTCGATACAACTAATGAAAAACTGTTTTTT. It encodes CASSVDTTNEKLFF. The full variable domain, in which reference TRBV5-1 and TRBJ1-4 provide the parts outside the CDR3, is KAGVTQTPRYLIKTRGQQVTLSCSPISGHRSVSWYQQTPGQGLQFLFEYFSETQRNKGNFPGRFSGRQFSNSRSEMNVSTLELGDSALYLCASSVDTTNEKLFFGSGTQLSVL.

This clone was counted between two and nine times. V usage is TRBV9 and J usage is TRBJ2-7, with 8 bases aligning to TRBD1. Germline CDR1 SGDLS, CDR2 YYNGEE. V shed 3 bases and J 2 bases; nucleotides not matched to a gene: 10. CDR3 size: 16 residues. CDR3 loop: CASSARVGTGAYEQYF. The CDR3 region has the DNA TGTGCCAGCAGCGCCAGAGTAGGGACAGGCGCCTACGAGCAGTACTTC.

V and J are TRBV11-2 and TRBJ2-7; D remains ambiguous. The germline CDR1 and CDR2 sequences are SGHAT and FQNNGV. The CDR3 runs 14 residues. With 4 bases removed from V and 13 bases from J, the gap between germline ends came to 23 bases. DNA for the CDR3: TGTGCCAGCAGCTCCAGGACCGAGCTTACTTCCCCCTACTTC. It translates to CASSSRTELTSPYF.

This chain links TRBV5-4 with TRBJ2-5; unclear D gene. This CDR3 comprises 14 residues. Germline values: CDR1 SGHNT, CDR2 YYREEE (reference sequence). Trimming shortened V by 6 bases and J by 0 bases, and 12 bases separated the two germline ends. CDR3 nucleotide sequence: TGTGCCAGCACCGGCCGGGCCGACCAAGAGACCCAGTACTTC. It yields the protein CASTGRADQETQYF. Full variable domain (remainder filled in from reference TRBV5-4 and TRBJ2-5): ETGVTQSPTHLIKTRGQQVTLRCSSQSGHNTVSWYQQALGQGPQFIFQYYREEENGRGNFPPRFSGLQFPNYSSELNVNALELDDSALYLCASTGRADQETQYFGPGTRLLVL.

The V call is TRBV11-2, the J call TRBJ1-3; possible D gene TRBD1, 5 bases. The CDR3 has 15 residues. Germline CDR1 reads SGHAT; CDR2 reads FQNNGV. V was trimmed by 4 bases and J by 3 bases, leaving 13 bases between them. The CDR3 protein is CASSSPAGVGNTIYF. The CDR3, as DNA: TGTGCCAGCAGCTCCCCTGCGGGGGTTGGAAACACCATATATTTT.

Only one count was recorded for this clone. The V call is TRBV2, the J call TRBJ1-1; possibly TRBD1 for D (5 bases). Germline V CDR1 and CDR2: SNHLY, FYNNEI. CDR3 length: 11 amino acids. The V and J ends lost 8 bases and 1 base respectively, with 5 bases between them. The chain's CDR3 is CASQGNTEAFF. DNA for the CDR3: TGTGCCAGCCAGGGGAACACTGAAGCTTTCTTT.

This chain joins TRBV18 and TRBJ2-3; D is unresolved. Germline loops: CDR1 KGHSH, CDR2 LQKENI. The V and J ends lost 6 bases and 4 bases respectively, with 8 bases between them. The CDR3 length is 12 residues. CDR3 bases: TGTGCCAGCTCGCGGTATCCAGATACGCAGTATTTT. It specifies CASSRYPDTQYF.

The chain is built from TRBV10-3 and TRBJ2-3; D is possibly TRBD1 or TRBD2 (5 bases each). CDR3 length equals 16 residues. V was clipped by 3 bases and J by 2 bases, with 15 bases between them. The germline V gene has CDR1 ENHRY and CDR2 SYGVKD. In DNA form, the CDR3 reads TGTGCCATCAGTGAAGGGGACCGCAGCCTCACAGATACGCAGTATTTT. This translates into CAISEGDRSLTDTQYF.

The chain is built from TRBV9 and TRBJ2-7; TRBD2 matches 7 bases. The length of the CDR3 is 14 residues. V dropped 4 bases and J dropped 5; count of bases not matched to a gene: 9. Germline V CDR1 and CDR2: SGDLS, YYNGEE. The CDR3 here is CASSPGGGLHEQYF. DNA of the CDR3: TGTGCCAGCAGCCCTGGGGGAGGGTTACACGAGCAGTACTTC.

CDR3: CAGNTGSYGEAFF. Here the CDR3 DNA reads TGTGCCGGGAATACAGGGTCATATGGAGAAGCTTTCTTT. This chain links TRBV6-6 with TRBJ1-1; D is possibly TRBD1 (6 bases). V was clipped by 11 bases and J by 8 bases, with 21 bases between them. Per germline, CDR1 MNHNY and CDR2 SVGAGI (reference sequence). The CDR3 extends over 13 amino acids.

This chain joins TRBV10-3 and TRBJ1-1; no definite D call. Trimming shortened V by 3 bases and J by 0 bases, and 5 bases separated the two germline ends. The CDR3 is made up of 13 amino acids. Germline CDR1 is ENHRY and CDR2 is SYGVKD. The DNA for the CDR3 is TGTGCCATCAGTGACGGCGTGAACACTGAAGCTTTCTTT. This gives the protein CAISDGVNTEAFF.

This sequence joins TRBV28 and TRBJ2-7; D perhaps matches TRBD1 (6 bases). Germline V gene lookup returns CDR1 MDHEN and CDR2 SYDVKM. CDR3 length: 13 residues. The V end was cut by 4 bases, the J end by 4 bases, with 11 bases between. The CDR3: CASSWTADYEQYF. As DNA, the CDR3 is TGTGCCAGCAGTTGGACAGCTGATTACGAGCAGTACTTC.

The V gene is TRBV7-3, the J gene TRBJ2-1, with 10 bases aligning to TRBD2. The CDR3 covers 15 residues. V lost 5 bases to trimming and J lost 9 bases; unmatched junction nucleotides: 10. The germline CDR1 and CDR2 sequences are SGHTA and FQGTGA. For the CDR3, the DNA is TGTGCCAGCAGCCTTGGAGCGGGGGGGCCCAGTGAGCAGTTCTTC. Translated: CASSLGAGGPSEQFF.